The entry that follows covers one T cell receptor (beta chain) sequence. It lacks a known antigen. Base qualities were left out, and no much larger clone turns up one base away. The donors were healthy, HIV-negative adults with no recently reported acute infections or vaccinations. All donors were Caucasian adults living in Nashville, Tennessee, USA. Magnetic negative selection was used to enrich CD4+ T cells, after which naive cells were positively selected on CD45RA and the negative fraction became the memory subset. Blood was collected by leukapheresis, and PBMCs were isolated by Ficoll-Histopaque density gradient centrifugation and then cryopreserved in liquid nitrogen vapor phase. Analytical flow cytometry was used to check the purity and quantity of every magnetically sorted T cell population. Each sorted fraction had its genomic DNA isolated and then quantified by UV absorbance on a Nanodrop 2000c.

Using the deep immunoSEQ assay, TCR CDR3 regions were amplified from genomic DNA by multiplex PCR. Genomic DNA extracted from each cell subset was distributed evenly over all wells of several immunoSEQ 96-well plates, and each plate served as one replicate. For sorted subsets, about 200 ng genomic DNA, equal to 30,000 or so T cell genomes, was loaded into each replicate PCR. The purified libraries were quantified using a Qubit 3.0 fluorometer, sized with a Bioanalyzer 2100, and then quantified again using the KAPA Library Quantification kit. Each immunoSEQ 96-well plate was sequenced on its own single-read 150-cycle Illumina NextSeq 550 flow cell. Per the authors' processing: Because the immunoSEQ output included only junctional sequences and no quality scores, the filtering could not be the same as the filtering used for full-length reads. Sequences were annotated with PyIR, a Python wrapper for IgBLAST v1.9, using IMGT germline references to assign V/J genes and CDR3. Any read was removed if the V/J assignment was weak (E-value above 1e-6), the CDR3 was missing, or the read contained stop codons, out-of-frame junctions, or ambiguous translated residues. V3J clonotypes were defined by identical inferred V gene, J gene, and CDR3 amino acid sequence. Percentage overlap between repertoires was computed as shared unique clonotypes divided by the size of the smaller repertoire. RTK rarefaction, the Chao1 estimator, and Recon v2.1 estimates of unobserved clonotypes were used to assess repertoire richness. OLGA was used to compute generation probabilities for all TCRbeta clonotypes that the gDNA method yielded from a handful of donors. In TCRdb, the immuneACCESS table is reduced to in-frame sequences with V and J assigned. These tables do not hold every clone; where another copy was compared, an unresolved V gene accounts for under half, and the others remain unexplained. The DNA was the basis for D and trimming; V, J and clone size are from that table. The sample table holds about 2.4 million clones, of which over 85% were seen once. The biggest ten clones account for about 0.39% of the sample.

This record comes from a study of shared clonotypes between healthy human individuals (dated by TCRdb to about 2020). With regard to the full study: A couple of women and a few men aged 18 to 49 years were included in the cohort. Between about 0.8 and 9 billion PBMCs per donor were obtained by leukapheresis. Different laboratories and diverse techniques were used to prepare libraries and sequence TCR repertoires, to increase sequencing depth and limit assay-specific biases. To estimate repertoire size and how much clonotypes are shared between individuals, the study performed deep sequencing of blood TCR repertoires from roughly five healthy adults. For each donor, CD4 naive and CD4 memory were each run on three plates, CD8 naive on two plates, and CD8 memory on one plate.

Study-wide findings and limitations: Compared with non-shared clonotypes, clonotypes shared by all four sorted-subset donors had higher generation probabilities. Sampling was limited to blood, and TCR repertoires in tissue likely differ from TCR repertoires in blood. Because the study included a small number of donors, the genetic and exposure-history diversity represented was limited. Naive subsets generally had larger estimated clonotype richness than memory subsets did. Incomplete sequencing was indicated by rarefaction of sorted-subset datasets, despite the large sequencing depth. Pairwise subsampling indicated that sequencing depth was expected to affect the degree of clonotype sharing among donors. When a handful of donors were compared, the shared fraction of clonotypes was approximately 5% for naive CD4, less than 4% for naive CD8, more than 2% for memory CD4, and roughly 0.43% for memory CD8.

V loses 0 bases, J loses 6 bases, and the germline ends lie 7 bases apart. Per the germline V gene, MRHNA is the CDR1 and SNTAGT is the CDR2. From cysteine to phenylalanine, the CDR3 is 13 amino acids long. Of all the DNA, just the CDR3 is kept, 39 bases in frame from base 1. Recombination connected TRBV6-4 to TRBJ2-3, with no confidently assigned D gene. What was sequenced was naive CD4+ T cells from PBMCs. According to the study, the label for this sample's cell subset or site signals: CD45RA+ positively selected. This clonotype originated in a man aged 18 to 30 in good health. Some clones in this sample may be carry-over from other donors' samples. At the DNA level, the sequence is TGTGCCAGCAGTGACTCTCGAGCGGATACGCAGTATTTT. It translates to CASSDSRADTQYF.